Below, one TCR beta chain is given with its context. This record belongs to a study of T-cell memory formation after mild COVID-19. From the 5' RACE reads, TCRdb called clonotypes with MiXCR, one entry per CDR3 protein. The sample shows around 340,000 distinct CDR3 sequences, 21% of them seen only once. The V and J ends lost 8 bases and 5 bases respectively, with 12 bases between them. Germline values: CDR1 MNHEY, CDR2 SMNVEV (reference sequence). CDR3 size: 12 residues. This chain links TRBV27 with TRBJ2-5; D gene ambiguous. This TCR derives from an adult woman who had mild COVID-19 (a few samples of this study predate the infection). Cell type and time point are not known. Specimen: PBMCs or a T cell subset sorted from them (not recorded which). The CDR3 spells CASGWVGETQYF. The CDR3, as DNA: TGTGCCAGCGGCTGGGTGGGGGAGACCCAGTACTTC.